The next 15 T cell receptor beta chains were all read from a single sample in a study of T cell changes during pregnancy in multiple sclerosis. TCRdb keeps only in-frame clones here, not all; method: immunoSEQ multiplex PCR. The sample contains 35,000 to 45,000 clones, roughly nine tenths of which appear only once. Sequenced here: peripheral blood, sampled in the third trimester of pregnancy. The source is a female donor in good health, enrolled as a control in a pregnancy study.

The rearrangement uses TRBV6-6 and TRBJ2-2, with D perhaps TRBD1 (5 bases). The germline V gene has CDR1 MNHNY and CDR2 SVGAGI (reference sequence). V lost 2 bases and J 0 bases, leaving 7 bases between the germline ends. The CDR3 is 15 amino acids. CDR3 nucleotide sequence: TGTGCCAGCAGTTACGGCAGGGCGAACACCGGGGAGCTGTTTTTT. It encodes CASSYGRANTGELFF.

This rearrangement joins TRBV5-1 to TRBJ2-5, with D possibly being TRBD2 (5 bases). Trimming pared 0 bases from V and 5 bases from J, leaving 11 bases between. The germline V gene encodes CDR1 SGHRS and CDR2 YFSETQ. The CDR3 sequence is 14 residues long. CDR3 DNA: TGCGCCAGCAGCTTGGATGAGGGCGGGGAGACCCAGTACTTC. Protein: CASSLDEGGETQYF. Full variable domain (missing parts from reference TRBV5-1 and TRBJ2-5): KAGVTQTPRYLIKTRGQQVTLSCSPISGHRSVSWYQQTPGQGLQFLFEYFSETQRNKGNFPGRFSGRQFSNSRSEMNVSTLELGDSALYLCASSLDEGGETQYFGPGTRLLVL.

V gene TRBV7-9 combines with J gene TRBJ1-5; 8 bases fit TRBD1. The junction had 2 bases not matched to a gene; V was cut back by 5 bases and J by 2 bases. Germline CDR1 and CDR2: SEHNR and FQNEAQ (reference sequence). This CDR3 region has 14 residues. CDR3 DNA: TGTGCCAGCAGCCCGGGACAGGGCAATCAGCCCCAGCATTTT. Its protein product is CASSPGQGNQPQHF. Looking up the rest from reference TRBV7-9 and TRBJ1-5 gives the full variable domain: DTGVSQNPRHKITKRGQNVTFRCDPISEHNRLYWYRQTLGQGPEFLTYFQNEAQLEKSRLLSDRFSAERPKGSFSTLEIQRTEQGDSAMYLCASSPGQGNQPQHFGDGTRLSIL.

The chain joins TRBV9 to TRBJ1-1; D is undetermined. The CDR3 has 12 residues. The germline V and J ends were trimmed by 4 bases and 5 bases, with 9 bases remaining between them. Germline CDR1 SGDLS, CDR2 YYNGEE. CDR3 protein: CASSPTGTEAFF. CDR3 sequence (DNA): TGTGCCAGCAGCCCAACCGGGACTGAAGCTTTCTTT.

DNA of the CDR3: TGTGCCAGCAAGGGGACAGGCGTGAACACTGAAGCTTTCTTT. Translation gives CASKGTGVNTEAFF. This chain uses TRBV27 with TRBJ1-1; 8 nucleotides line up with TRBD1. CDR1 and CDR2 (germline): MNHEY, SMNVEV (reference sequence). The V and J ends lost 7 bases and 0 bases, in that order; junction bases with no gene match: 4. The CDR3 has 14 residues.

By share of the sample, this clone is medium-sized. The chain recombines TRBV7-2 with TRBJ1-1; TRBD1 matches at 10 bases. Germline trimming cut 5 bases from V and 1 base from J; bases unmatched to any gene: 4. CDR1 and CDR2 from the germline V gene are SGHTA and FQGNSA. This CDR3 contains 15 residues. CDR3 nucleotide sequence: TGTGCCAGCAGCCCGACAGGGGGCGCGAACACTGAAGCTTTCTTT. Encoded protein: CASSPTGGANTEAFF.

The chain recombines TRBV9 with TRBJ2-3; 7 bases are a match to TRBD1. Germline V gene data show CDR1 as SGDLS and CDR2 as YYNGEE. This CDR3 contains 16 residues. V dropped 3 bases and J dropped 2; count of bases not matched to a gene: 9. CDR3: CASSAPRDRYTDTQYF. The CDR3 DNA sequence: TGTGCCAGCAGCGCGCCCCGGGACAGATACACAGATACGCAGTATTTT. Together with reference TRBV9 and TRBJ2-3, the CDR3 gives the full variable domain: DSGVTQTPKHLITATGQRVTLRCSPRSGDLSVYWYQQSLDQGLQFLIQYYNGEERAKGNILERFSAQQFPDLHSELNLSSLELGDSALYFCASSAPRDRYTDTQYFGPGTRLTVL.

The chain couples TRBV4-3 to TRBJ1-3; maybe TRBD1 (5 bases). CDR1 and CDR2 from the germline V gene are LGHNA and YSLEER. Deletions cut 0 bases from V and 4 bases from J, with 13 bases between. This CDR3 spans 16 amino acids. As DNA, the CDR3 is TGCGCCAGCAGCCAAGACTCGGGGGGGTTCGGAAACACCATATATTTT. It encodes CASSQDSGGFGNTIYF.

This sequence joins TRBV5-1 and TRBJ2-3, with 8 bases lining up with TRBD1. This CDR3 is 17 amino acids long. Germline CDR1 and CDR2: SGHRS and YFSETQ. V was pared by 0 bases and J by 0 bases, with 6 bases of the junction left unmatched. The CDR3 reads CASSLVVQGVSTDTQYF. CDR3 coding DNA: TGCGCCAGCAGCTTGGTTGTACAGGGGGTGAGCACAGATACGCAGTATTTT.

The chain is built from TRBV7-3 and TRBJ1-6; 8 bases are a match to TRBD1. Germline CDR1 SGHTA, CDR2 FQGTGA. The ends lost 2 bases at V and 7 bases at J; junction bases unmatched: 4. This CDR3 comprises 15 residues. The CDR3 loop is CASSLSGQENSPLHF. CDR3 sequence (DNA): TGTGCCAGCAGCTTATCGGGACAGGAGAATTCACCCCTCCACTTT.

This chain connects TRBV28 to TRBJ2-5; possible D gene TRBD1, 6 bases. V lost 3 bases to trimming and J lost 10 bases, with 15 bases between them. Germline-derived CDR1 and CDR2 are MDHEN and SYDVKM. The CDR3 has 13 amino acids. CDR3 sequence (DNA): TGTGCCAGCAGTTTGGAAGGGGGACACGGCCAGTACTTC. Its translation is CASSLEGGHGQYF.

This clone has just one count. The chain links TRBV27 to TRBJ1-2, with D perhaps TRBD1 (6 bases). The germline gives CDR1 MNHEY, CDR2 SMNVEV (reference sequence). The CDR3 consists of 16 residues. The V gene lost 2 bases and the J gene lost 4 bases, with 17 bases spanning the gap. In nucleotides, the CDR3 is TGTGCCAGCAGTTTACGCAGGGCGTTAGGGGGCTATGGCTACACCTTC. This codes for CASSLRRALGGYGYTF.

The CDR3 loop is CASSINPGVVLTF. Written as DNA, the CDR3 is TGTGCCAGCAGCATCAACCCGGGAGTGGTCCTAACCTTC. J is TRBJ1-2 and V is TRBV14; D is unclear. V lost 5 bases to trimming and J lost 14 bases, with 21 bases between them. CDR3 length equals 13 residues. Germline V gene lookup returns CDR1 SGHDN and CDR2 FVKESK.

The chain employs TRBV19 and TRBJ1-4; D is ambiguous. Trimming took off 5 bases at V and 7 bases at J, with 17 bases between the two ends. The CDR3 contains 15 residues. Germline CDR1 is LNHDA and CDR2 is SQIVND (reference sequence). The CDR3 region is CASSALLGRSEKLFF. The CDR3 coding sequence is TGTGCCAGTAGTGCCCTCCTTGGCAGATCTGAAAAACTGTTTTTT.

For the CDR3, the DNA is TGTGCCAGCAGCGTAGGGTCCAAGCCCGGCCAAGAGACCCAGTACTTC. Its translation: CASSVGSKPGQETQYF. The V call is TRBV9, the J call TRBJ2-5; the D is unclear. Germline CDR1 and CDR2: SGDLS and YYNGEE. V gave up 0 bases and J gave up 1 base, with 13 bases separating them. This CDR3 has 16 residues.